Following are 21 T cell receptor beta chains from one sample sequenced in a study of blood T cell repertoires in COVID-19. Profiling relied on immunoSEQ multiplex PCR, and the TCRdb table lists in-frame clones only, not all of them. The sample lists 150,000 to 200,000 clones, 65% to 90% occurring once. The sample comprised peripheral blood. The receptors stem from a man over 45 with active or convalescent COVID-19.

This clone has only a few counts. J is TRBJ2-3 and V is TRBV7-9, with 13 bases matching TRBD2. The CDR3 spans 16 residues. Germline V gene data show CDR1 as SEHNR and CDR2 as FQNEAQ (reference sequence). Losses at the gene ends were 6 bases for V and 4 bases for J; bases not matched to a gene: 7. CDR3 nucleotide sequence: TGTGCCAGCAGAAACACTAGCGGGGGGGCCCCAGATACGCAGTATTTT. Residues: CASRNTSGGAPDTQYF. The variable domain in full, completed from reference TRBV7-9 and TRBJ2-3, reads DTGVSQNPRHKITKRGQNVTFRCDPISEHNRLYWYRQTLGQGPEFLTYFQNEAQLEKSRLLSDRFSAERPKGSFSTLEIQRTEQGDSAMYLCASRNTSGGAPDTQYFGPGTRLTVL.

The rearrangement joins TRBV5-1 to TRBJ1-1, with 7 bases that match TRBD1. Germline-derived CDR1 and CDR2 are SGHRS and YFSETQ. Losses at the gene ends were 0 bases for V and 4 bases for J; bases not matched to a gene: 3. CDR3 size: 14 residues. The CDR3 nucleotides read TGCGCCAGCAGCTTGGACAGGGGAGGCACTGAAGCTTTCTTT. Translating it yields CASSLDRGGTEAFF. Full variable domain (rest looked up from reference TRBV5-1 and TRBJ1-1): KAGVTQTPRYLIKTRGQQVTLSCSPISGHRSVSWYQQTPGQGLQFLFEYFSETQRNKGNFPGRFSGRQFSNSRSEMNVSTLELGDSALYLCASSLDRGGTEAFFGQGTRLTVV.

This clone was seen a handful of times. The rearrangement links TRBV4-1 to TRBJ2-5; 10 bases align to TRBD2. CDR1 and CDR2 (germline): MGHRA, YSYEKL. CDR3 length: 17 residues. The V gene end was trimmed by 4 bases and the J gene end by 3 bases; junction bases not matched to a gene: 11. Here the CDR3 DNA reads TGCGCCAGCAGCCGCGGCGAAGAAGCGGGGGGGAAAGAGACCCAGTACTTC. Amino acids: CASSRGEEAGGKETQYF.

The chain links TRBV9 to TRBJ2-5, with D maybe TRBD1 (5 bases). The CDR3 sequence is 14 residues long. Per germline, CDR1 SGDLS and CDR2 YYNGEE. Trimming took off 0 bases at V and 5 bases at J, with 11 bases between the two ends. The CDR3 DNA reads TGTGCCAGCAGCGTAGACAAGGGGTGGGAGACCCAGTACTTC. Its protein product is CASSVDKGWETQYF.

This chain links TRBV3-1 (or the pseudogene TRBV3-2) with TRBJ2-3; TRBD1 agrees at 7 bases. V trimming: 6 bases; J trimming: 6 bases; junction bases outside the gene matches: 9. This CDR3 comprises 14 residues. Germline V lookup: CDR1 LGHDT, CDR2 YNNKEL (reference sequence). The CDR3 loop is CASRGTVGRDTQYF. The CDR3 DNA follows: TGTGCCAGCAGGGGGACAGTGGGACGGGATACGCAGTATTTT.

The chain links TRBV5-1 to TRBJ2-2; 7 nucleotides align to TRBD1. Germline V gene sequence: CDR1 SGHRS, CDR2 YFSETQ. CDR3 length equals 16 residues. V lost 4 bases to trimming and J lost 0 bases; unmatched junction nucleotides: 6. The CDR3 sequence: CASSAGTAANTGELFF. DNA for the CDR3: TGCGCCAGCAGCGCCGGGACAGCCGCGAACACCGGGGAGCTGTTTTTT.

The chain recombines TRBV3-1 (or the pseudogene TRBV3-2) with TRBJ2-1; D perhaps matches TRBD2 (6 bases). Trimming stripped 1 base from V and 8 bases from J, with 12 bases between. The germline V gene encodes CDR1 LGHDT and CDR2 YNNKEL (reference sequence). The CDR3 totals 14 residues. The CDR3 here is CASSQGWGGDEQFF. CDR3 DNA: TGTGCCAGCAGCCAAGGATGGGGAGGCGATGAGCAGTTCTTC.

The chain links TRBV7-2 to TRBJ1-4; TRBD1 agrees at 9 bases. This CDR3 is 15 amino acids long. After removal of 3 bases from V and 7 bases from J, the junction contained 6 bases not matched to a gene. CDR1 and CDR2 (germline): SGHTA, FQGNSA. CDR3 nucleotide sequence: TGTGCCAGCAGCTTGGAGACAGGGGGGGTTGAAAAACTGTTTTTT. It encodes CASSLETGGVEKLFF.

The rearrangement joins TRBV28 to TRBJ2-5, with D hard to call. Germline values: CDR1 MDHEN, CDR2 SYDVKM. CDR3 length: 14 amino acids. Trimming cost V 2 bases and J 2 bases, with 9 bases left between them. The CDR3 region has the DNA TGTGCCAGCAGTTTAGTAGAGACACAAGAGACCCAGTACTTC. Encoded protein: CASSLVETQETQYF.

The J gene is TRBJ1-6, the V gene TRBV19; TRBD1 agrees at 8 bases. Germline V gene sequence: CDR1 LNHDA, CDR2 SQIVND (reference sequence). The junction had 4 bases not matched to a gene; V was cut back by 3 bases and J by 9 bases. The CDR3 has 14 residues. This CDR3 is CASSMEQGVSPLHF. The DNA of the CDR3 is TGTGCCAGTAGTATGGAACAGGGGGTTTCACCCCTCCACTTT.

The chain uses TRBV14 and TRBJ1-4; a possible D gene is TRBD1 (5 bases). This CDR3 has 14 amino acids. V was pared by 4 bases and J by 7 bases, with 13 bases between. Per the germline V gene, CDR1 is SGHDN and CDR2 is FVKESK. The CDR3 coding sequence is TGTGCCAGCAGCCCAGGGTTGGCCGGTGAAAAACTGTTTTTT. This codes for CASSPGLAGEKLFF.

The table lists this clone with a few counts. The chain combines TRBV7-3 with TRBJ2-3; a weak D match, TRBD1 (6 bases). This CDR3 comprises 16 residues. The germline V and J ends were trimmed by 1 base and 5 bases, with 16 bases remaining between them. Germline-derived CDR1 and CDR2 are SGHTA and FQGTGA. CDR3 in amino acids: CASSLRGRGTGDTQYF. The CDR3 DNA sequence: TGTGCCAGCAGCTTAAGGGGCAGGGGAACTGGAGATACGCAGTATTTT. Based on the CDR3 plus reference TRBV7-3 and TRBJ2-3, the full variable domain is GAGVSQTPSNKVTEKGKYVELRCDPISGHTALYWYRQSLGQGPEFLIYFQGTGAADDSGLPNDRFFAVRPEGSVSTLKIQRTERGDSAVYLCASSLRGRGTGDTQYFGPGTRLTVL.

J is TRBJ2-7 and V is TRBV28; 7 positions match TRBD1. The CDR3 loop spans 17 amino acids. Trimming took 6 bases from V and 1 from J; bases not matched to a gene: 15. Germline assignment: CDR1 MDHEN and CDR2 SYDVKM. CDR3 amino acids: CASRGGSTGALSYEQYF. The CDR3, as DNA: TGTGCCAGCAGAGGAGGATCAACAGGGGCCTTGTCCTACGAGCAGTACTTC.

The chain links TRBV7-2 to TRBJ1-6, with 9 bases identical to TRBD1. Germline V gives CDR1 SGHTA, CDR2 FQGNSA. This CDR3 comprises 15 residues. V trimming: 3 bases; J trimming: 7 bases; junction bases outside the gene matches: 4. The CDR3 nucleotides read TGTGCCAGCAGCTTGATGACAGGGGGGAATTCACCCCTCCACTTT. Its protein product is CASSLMTGGNSPLHF.

V gene TRBV7-2 combines with J gene TRBJ2-1, with a weak D call TRBD1 (7 bases). Trimming stripped 4 bases from V and 13 bases from J, with 20 bases between. This CDR3 comprises 14 residues. CDR1 and CDR2 from the germline V gene are SGHTA and FQGNSA. In DNA form, the CDR3 reads TGTGCCAGCAGCTCGAGCCAGGGGGGTCAGGACCAGTTCTTC. Protein product: CASSSSQGGQDQFF.

This chain joins TRBV5-1 and TRBJ1-4; perhaps TRBD1 as D (5 bases). Deletions cut 2 bases from V and 0 bases from J, with 14 bases between. The length of the CDR3 is 17 residues. Germline V lookup: CDR1 SGHRS, CDR2 YFSETQ. CDR3 sequence: CASSFSETATTNEKLFF. CDR3 DNA: TGCGCCAGCAGCTTCTCCGAGACAGCGACAACTAATGAAAAACTGTTTTTT.

The chain recombines TRBV19 with TRBJ2-7; D is uncertain. CDR1 and CDR2 from the germline V gene are LNHDA and SQIVND (reference sequence). This CDR3 spans 14 amino acids. The ends were cut back, 7 bases at V and 0 bases at J, with 13 bases in the middle. The CDR3 spells CASKASSSSYEQYF. The CDR3 DNA reads TGTGCCAGTAAAGCGTCATCAAGCTCCTACGAGCAGTACTTC.

This chain uses TRBV6-1 with TRBJ1-6, with 8 positions matching TRBD1. V lost 1 base and J lost 0; bases outside the gene matches: 5. Germline CDR1 MNHNS, CDR2 SASEGT. This CDR3 has 18 residues. This CDR3 reads CASSEDRGGTSYNSPLHF. In DNA, the CDR3 is TGTGCCAGCAGTGAAGACAGGGGGGGGACCTCCTATAATTCACCCCTCCACTTT.

The chain recombines TRBV28 with TRBJ2-7, with 8 bases matching TRBD1. V lost 8 bases and J lost 2; bases outside the gene matches: 5. The CDR3 is made up of 13 amino acids. Per the germline V gene, CDR1 is MDHEN and CDR2 is SYDVKM. This CDR3 is CASQTGVTYEQYF. The CDR3, as DNA: TGTGCCAGCCAGACAGGGGTCACCTACGAGCAGTACTTC.

This rearrangement joins TRBV18 to TRBJ2-7, with 10 bases identical to TRBD1. Germline trimming cut 6 bases from V and 5 bases from J; bases unmatched to any gene: 1. The CDR3 has 12 amino acids. The germline V gene has CDR1 KGHSH and CDR2 LQKENI. The chain's CDR3 is CASSGQGNEQYF. The DNA of the CDR3 is TGTGCCAGCTCGGGACAGGGGAACGAGCAGTACTTC.

The chain joins TRBV7-9 to TRBJ2-3; D is perhaps TRBD2 (5 bases). Trimming left V 5 bases short and J 6 bases short, with 9 bases between. Germline values: CDR1 SEHNR, CDR2 FQNEAQ (reference sequence). This CDR3 is built from 12 residues. For the CDR3, the DNA is TGTGCCAGCAGCCGGACTGAGGATACGCAGTATTTT. Translating gives CASSRTEDTQYF.